A selection of T cell receptor beta chains follows, all from one sample in a study of T cell responses to AZD1222 COVID-19 vaccine. Data came from immunoSEQ multiplex PCR; TCRdb stores just in-frame clones and leaves some out. Among about 73,000 clones, approximately 90% were seen once, and the ten largest hold roughly a fifth. The specimen comprised peripheral blood, sampled on day 0 of AZD1222 vaccination. These receptors all come from an adult in good health. The CDR3 runs from the conserved cysteine through the conserved F or W. Each record gives: clone size, V gene, CDR3 protein. A clone size is listed for some rows: how often the clone was seen (once, few, many), or a class if it is expanded.

. TRBV5-1 CASSLGLAGNYEQYF
. TRBV2 CASIADGFGTQPQHF
few TRBV11-3 CASSASDSPLHF
. TRBV7-8 CASSLTSGSGEQYF
. TRBV9 CASSVSQRASTDTQYF
. TRBV19 CASSPRDTRNYSNQPQHF
. TRBV10-3 CATSGDTPASNSPLHF
. TRBV3-1/TRBV3-2 CASSQERDRGISGANVLTF
. TRBV2 CASILAAYEQYF
. TRBV5-6 CASSWERGPSYNEQFF
. TRBV5-4 CASSLPKAGVYEQYF
. TRBV6-6 CASRFNVERGNNEQFF
few TRBV3-1/TRBV3-2 CASSQRGGGEAFF
. TRBV2 CAIPREGSSGANVLTF
. TRBV19 CASSIEQGVSYEQYF
. TRBV9 CASSVRTGEETQYF
. TRBV4-3 CASSQDQGAGANVLTF
once TRBV9 CASSKGLADEETQYF
once TRBV27 CASSLYKEPYEQYF
. TRBV20-1 CSGEKTGELFF
. TRBV2 CASWEGRLEAFF
. TRBV7-3 CASSSHPTGISYNEQFF
. TRBV5-1 CASSSGRGGGSPLHF
. TRBV9 CASSPHEGPYNSPLHF
. TRBV7-9 CASSLLGQGYEQYF
. TRBV6-1 CASSEARAASSYEQYF
. TRBV10-1 CASSESRMGAGEQYF
. TRBV2 CASSETGVEGEQFF
. TRBV6-5 CASSWGARTGNGYTF
. TRBV7-2 CASSLVAGTYQETQYF
. TRBV4-1 CASSQEDRVQETQYF
. TRBV9 CASSPHPGAGSYEQYF
few TRBV29-1 CSATGLAGAHTYEQYF
. TRBV27 CASIPGGRMLAENTEAFF
. TRBV6-4 CASINVDKKQFF
. TRBV18 CASSPRTGWYEQYF
. TRBV5-6 CASSFLAGQLQETQYF
. TRBV28 CASSFRKGTTNEKLFF
. TRBV5-1 CASSLDSGLVQDTQYF
. TRBV29-1 CSAVSGLRGYTF
. TRBV19 CASSMFSGMNTEAFF
. TRBV12-1 CASSFRIVGGLNTGELFF
. TRBV7-9 CASSLLGSYNEQFF